One sample yielded the 2 T cell receptor beta chains listed below, sequenced in a study of tumor-infiltrating lymphocytes in primary liver carcinoma. They got blood RNA out of unsorted whole blood and also pulled out germline DNA. A constant-region primer primed TCR beta cDNA synthesis from about 0.45 ug of total RNA. Each TCR beta library was derived from three nested multiplex PCR rounds that employed slightly modified ARM-PCR. A C-beta reverse primer and TRBV1-TRBV30 forward primers served in each of the first two PCR rounds, at 9 to 10 cycles apiece. TCRdb ran MiXCR on the multiplex PCR reads and lists one entry per CDR3 protein. The sample contains 300,000 to 350,000 distinct CDR3 sequences, less than 65% of which appear only once. Sequenced input: peripheral blood. These receptors came from a man aged 40-49 years with primary liver carcinoma and hepatitis B virus infection.

A word on this clonotype: Given a much more abundant clone one base away, this may be a read error. The CDR3 is CATTGGNFNIRYF. In nucleotides, the CDR3 is TGTGCCACCACGGGAGGGAATTTCAACATTCGGTACTTC. The gene calls are TRBV12-3 or TRBV12-4 and TRBJ2-4, with 8 bases aligning to TRBD2. This CDR3 is 13 amino acids long.

The V and J genes are TRBV6-6 and TRBJ2-1; a weak D match, TRBD2 (6 bases). Per the germline V gene, CDR1 is MNHNY and CDR2 is SVGAGI (reference sequence). Trimming removed 7 bases from V and 4 bases from J, with 14 bases in between. The CDR3 has 14 amino acids. CDR3 in DNA: TGTGCCAGCAATTCGGGGACTTTGTACAATGAGCAGTTCTTC. This sequence encodes CASNSGTLYNEQFF.